These 25 T cell receptor beta chains were all obtained from the same sample, sequenced in a study of T cells in Graves' hyperthyroidism and ophthalmopathy. TCR beta CDR3 regions were amplified from RNA transcripts. TCR CDR3 underwent first-round RT-PCR with the HTBI primer set. One entry per CDR3 protein results from TCRdb running MiXCR on the multiplex PCR reads. The data show about 570,000 distinct CDR3 sequences, with around 45% seen just once and 19% held by the top ten. The material sequenced was peripheral blood or thyroid tissue (not recorded which). These receptors all come from an adult woman with Graves' disease, either hyperthyroidism or ophthalmopathy (not recorded which).

The rearrangement links TRBV7-2 to TRBJ1-2; 7 bases map to TRBD1. The germline gives CDR1 SGHTA, CDR2 FQGNSA. Trimming cost V 5 bases and J 8 bases; bases outside gene matches: 14. The CDR3 contains 15 residues. In nucleotides, the CDR3 is TGTGCCAGCAGCCTTAGGGACAGTCCCTCCGCGGGCTACACCTTC. Translated, it gives CASSLRDSPSAGYTF.

The CDR3, as DNA: TGTGCCATTCACGGGACTAGCTCCTACGAGCAGTACTTC. Translating it yields CAIHGTSSYEQYF. The gene calls are TRBV2 and TRBJ2-7; TRBD2 matches at 8 bases. This CDR3 is 13 amino acids long. Germline trimming cut 10 bases from V and 0 bases from J; bases unmatched to any gene: 5. CDR1 and CDR2 from the germline V gene are SNHLY and FYNNEI.

This rearrangement joins TRBV2 to TRBJ2-7; TRBD2 matches at 12 bases. CDR1 and CDR2 from the germline V gene are SNHLY and FYNNEI. The CDR3 covers 16 residues. The V segment lost 3 bases and the J segment 2 bases; nucleotides outside the gene matches: 5. The CDR3 is CASSDGGLAGPYEQYF. CDR3 nucleotide sequence: TGTGCCAGCAGTGATGGGGGACTAGCGGGCCCCTACGAGCAGTACTTC.

This chain links TRBV10-3 with TRBJ1-5, with D unclear. Germline-derived CDR1 and CDR2 are ENHRY and SYGVKD. Trimming cost V 0 bases and J 11 bases, with 14 bases left between them. The length of the CDR3 is 14 residues. This CDR3 is CAISESNRQETQHF. CDR3 nucleotides: TGTGCCATCAGTGAGTCGAACAGACAAGAGACCCAGCATTTT.

The chain combines TRBV28 with TRBJ2-2, with D possibly TRBD1 on 6 matching bases. With 1 base removed from V and 7 bases from J, the gap between germline ends came to 10 bases. There are 14 residues in the CDR3. Germline V gene data show CDR1 as MDHEN and CDR2 as SYDVKM. CDR3: CASSLYRAVGELFF. CDR3 coding DNA: TGTGCCAGCAGTTTATACAGGGCCGTCGGGGAGCTGTTTTTT.

V usage is TRBV5-1 and J usage is TRBJ1-1; D gene uncertain. In germline, CDR1 is SGHRS, CDR2 YFSETQ. The CDR3 has 15 residues. Trimming took 0 bases from V and 5 from J, leaving 14 bases between them. CDR3 loop: CASSLAPGDETEAFF. CDR3 DNA sequence: TGCGCCAGCAGCTTGGCGCCAGGAGATGAAACTGAAGCTTTCTTT. The entire variable domain, with the rest obtained from reference TRBV5-1 and TRBJ1-1, is as follows: KAGVTQTPRYLIKTRGQQVTLSCSPISGHRSVSWYQQTPGQGLQFLFEYFSETQRNKGNFPGRFSGRQFSNSRSEMNVSTLELGDSALYLCASSLAPGDETEAFFGQGTRLTVV.

The J gene is TRBJ1-1, the V gene TRBV7-2; TRBD1 might be the D (5 bases). V dropped 5 bases and J dropped 9 bases, with 10 bases sitting between them. This CDR3 region has 11 residues. Germline V lookup: CDR1 SGHTA, CDR2 FQGNSA. The chain's CDR3 is CASSPGGQAFF. DNA of the CDR3: TGTGCCAGCAGCCCGGGGGGACAAGCTTTCTTT.

This chain uses TRBV5-4 with TRBJ1-3; no reliable D call. This CDR3 is built from 15 residues. CDR1 and CDR2 (germline): SGHNT, YYREEE (reference sequence). V dropped 5 bases and J dropped 0 bases, with 12 bases sitting between them. CDR3 DNA sequence: TGTGCCAGCAGTAATGAGAGGATCTCTGGAAACACCATATATTTT. It is translated as CASSNERISGNTIYF.

This clonotype was recorded a few times. The chain carries TRBV10-3 and TRBJ2-5; a possible D gene is TRBD2 (6 bases). The CDR3 sequence is 14 residues long. V was pared by 11 bases and J by 5 bases, with 21 bases between. Germline CDR1 ENHRY, CDR2 SYGVKD. The chain's CDR3 is CASKQEGMMETQYF. CDR3 in DNA: TGTGCCTCAAAGCAGGAGGGGATGATGGAGACCCAGTACTTC.

There are a few counts of this clonotype. V usage is TRBV30 and J usage is TRBJ1-1; D is unresolved. The CDR3 spans 13 residues. Between the trimmed V and J ends, which lost 0 bases and 7 bases, there was a span of 12 bases. Germline lookup yields CDR1 GTSNPN and CDR2 SVGIG (reference sequence). CDR3 DNA: TGTGCCTGGAGTGTATTAGGGCAAATTGAAGCTTTCTTT. The encoded protein is CAWSVLGQIEAFF.

The table lists this clonotype with many counts. CDR3 sequence: CASSAQAGLGNTEAFF. CDR3 bases: TGTGCCAGCAGCGCGCAGGCAGGGCTCGGGAACACTGAAGCTTTCTTT. J is TRBJ1-1 and V is TRBV7-9, with D tentatively TRBD1 (5 bases). CDR3 length equals 16 residues. CDR1 and CDR2 (germline): SEHNR, FQNEAQ (reference sequence). Trimming pared 5 bases from V and 1 base from J, leaving 17 bases between.

The V and J genes are TRBV5-1 and TRBJ2-5; a possible D gene is TRBD1 (6 bases). Trimming cost V 9 bases and J 9 bases, with 21 bases left between them. The CDR3 is made up of 13 amino acids. Germline V gives CDR1 SGHRS, CDR2 YFSETQ. DNA for the CDR3: TGCGCCACCTCACGTAGCAGACAGGAGTCCCAGTACTTC. Translating it yields CATSRSRQESQYF.

This clonotype was counted ten times or more. The chain employs TRBV7-9 and TRBJ1-2; D not certain. Germline V lookup: CDR1 SEHNR, CDR2 FQNEAQ (reference sequence). V was pared by 5 bases and J by 8 bases, with 30 bases between. This CDR3 region has 18 residues. The CDR3 DNA follows: TGTGCCAGCAGCCGCATACCACGACAAGCTCGGAGGTTTTCGGGCTACACCTTC. Translating gives CASSRIPRQARRFSGYTF.

The chain employs TRBV19 and TRBJ1-1; 7 positions match TRBD1. Per the germline V gene, CDR1 is LNHDA and CDR2 is SQIVND (reference sequence). V trimming: 7 bases; J trimming: 1 base; junction bases outside the gene matches: 6. The CDR3 runs to 14 residues. The CDR3 protein is CASTPTGANTEAFF. Written as DNA, the CDR3 is TGTGCCAGTACTCCTACAGGGGCGAACACTGAAGCTTTCTTT.

V and J are TRBV7-9 and TRBJ1-1; 7 bases map to TRBD1. Germline V gene lookup returns CDR1 SEHNR and CDR2 FQNEAQ (reference sequence). The CDR3 covers 16 residues. V lost 5 bases to trimming and J lost 4 bases; unmatched junction nucleotides: 13. CDR3 residues: CASSQEGGTAGTEAFF. CDR3 in DNA: TGTGCCAGCAGCCAGGAGGGGGGGACAGCCGGCACTGAAGCTTTCTTT.

The chain uses TRBV11-2 and TRBJ1-6; 9 nucleotides agree with TRBD1. V dropped 5 bases and J dropped 8; count of bases not matched to a gene: 10. This CDR3 has 16 residues. CDR1 is SGHAT, CDR2 FQNNGV, per germline. The CDR3 nucleotides read TGTGCCAGCAGCGACGGGACAGGGCGGATACATTCACCCCTCCACTTT. This encodes CASSDGTGRIHSPLHF. Full variable domain (rest looked up from reference TRBV11-2 and TRBJ1-6): EAGVAQSPRYKIIEKRQSVAFWCNPISGHATLYWYQQILGQGPKLLIQFQNNGVVDDSQLPKDRFSAERLKGVDSTLKIQPAKLEDSAVYLCASSDGTGRIHSPLHFGNGTRLTVT.

This chain joins TRBV2 and TRBJ1-5; 7 positions match TRBD1. The CDR3 runs 16 residues. V dropped 3 bases and J dropped 2; count of bases not matched to a gene: 7. Germline V CDR1 and CDR2: SNHLY, FYNNEI. The CDR3 coding sequence is TGTGCCAGCAGTGAGGGAAGAGGGGGCCGCAATCAGCCCCAGCATTTT. Protein sequence: CASSEGRGGRNQPQHF.

V and J are TRBV15 and TRBJ2-7; D is unclear. The length of the CDR3 is 12 residues. Germline V CDR1 and CDR2: LNHNV, YYDKDF (reference sequence). V shed 5 bases and J shed 6 bases, with 11 bases lying between them. The CDR3 here is CATSPKTGEQYF. CDR3 bases: TGTGCCACCAGCCCAAAGACGGGCGAGCAGTACTTC.

The chain employs TRBV15 and TRBJ1-1; 8 bases match TRBD1. Germline V gene data show CDR1 as LNHNV and CDR2 as YYDKDF (reference sequence). V trimming: 3 bases; J trimming: 1 base; junction bases outside the gene matches: 7. CDR3 size: 16 residues. The CDR3 loop is CATSSSTGEGNTEAFF. The CDR3 DNA reads TGTGCCACCAGCAGTTCGACAGGGGAAGGGAACACTGAAGCTTTCTTT.

In the case of this clonotype: The conserved closing phenylalanine or tryptophan is absent in this CDR3, likely reflecting a read error. This CDR3 reads CASSSPPYSNQPQHL. CDR3 DNA sequence: TGTGCCAGCAGTTCCCCGCCGTATAGCAATCAGCCCCAGCATCTT. This chain links TRBV7-6 with TRBJ1-5; unclear D gene. CDR1 and CDR2 (germline): SGHVS, FNYEAQ. The CDR3 totals 15 residues. Trimming cost V 6 bases and J 0 bases, with 12 bases left between them.

With regard to this clonotype: A much larger clone sits a single nucleotide away, making a read error possible. V is TRBV5-1 and J is TRBJ1-5; D is ambiguous. From germline, CDR1 is SGHRS and CDR2 YFSETQ. This CDR3 has 13 amino acids. Trimming left V 0 bases short and J 9 bases short, with 10 bases between. CDR3 DNA: TGCGCCAGCAGCTTGGGAGAGGATCGGCCCCAGCATTTT. This gives the protein CASSLGEDRPQHF. Together with reference TRBV5-1 and TRBJ1-5, the CDR3 gives the full variable domain: KAGVTQTPRYLIKTRGQQVTLSCSPISGHRSVSWYQQTPGQGLQFLFEYFSETQRNKGNFPGRFSGRQFSNSRSEMNVSTLELGDSALYLCASSLGEDRPQHFGDGTRLSIL.

This clonotype was counted a few times. The CDR3 DNA reads as TGTGCCAAAGGGACAGGCGGAAATGAGCAGTTCTTC. Translated, it gives CAKGTGGNEQFF. J is TRBJ2-1 and V is TRBV2; 8 nucleotides line up with TRBD1. CDR3 length equals 12 residues. The V gene end was trimmed by 10 bases and the J gene end by 7 bases; junction bases not matched to a gene: 6. Germline values: CDR1 SNHLY, CDR2 FYNNEI.

In this sample, this clonotype turned up many times. The chain has TRBV5-1 and TRBJ2-2; 13 nucleotides agree with TRBD2. The V gene's germline CDR1 is SGHRS and CDR2 YFSETQ. This CDR3 region has 17 residues. The J segment lost 4 bases and the V segment lost 4 bases, leaving 7 bases of the junction unmatched. CDR3 bases: TGCGCCAGCAGCGGCGGACTAGCGGGAGTTGGCACCGGGGAGCTGTTTTTT. It yields the protein CASSGGLAGVGTGELFF.

The rearrangement uses TRBV10-3 and TRBJ2-5; a weak D match, TRBD1 (5 bases). Between the trimmed V and J ends, which lost 2 bases and 5 bases, there was a span of 6 bases. Germline CDR1 and CDR2: ENHRY and SYGVKD. The CDR3 loop spans 12 amino acids. The CDR3 reads CAISERQETQYF. CDR3 sequence (DNA): TGTGCCATCAGTGAGAGACAGGAGACCCAGTACTTC.

This chain joins TRBV20-1 and TRBJ2-7; a possible D gene is TRBD2 (6 bases). The CDR3 spans 13 residues. V lost 5 bases to trimming and J lost 0 bases, with 11 bases between them. CDR1 is DFQATT, CDR2 SNEGSKA, per germline (reference sequence). Here the CDR3 reads CSADSGSSYEQYF. The CDR3 nucleotides read TGCAGTGCTGATAGCGGAAGCTCCTACGAGCAGTACTTC.